This T cell receptor (beta chain) was recorded in a study of T cell responses to AZD1222 COVID-19 vaccine. Study results and caveats: Close to half of spike-specific TCRs reportedly recognize unmutated variant regions. Mapped onto spike, vaccine-associated CD4 TCRs spanned it and were dominant at 160-218 and 743-854.

This CDR3 region has 19 residues. The trim removed 0 bases at V and 0 bases at J, leaving 11 bases unmatched. Germline assignment: CDR1 SNHLY and CDR2 FYNNEI. Pooling of second doses given at about 4 or about 12 weeks was done. Profiling relied on immunoSEQ multiplex PCR, and the TCRdb table lists in-frame clones only, not all of them. This sample has about 140,000 clones, with 88% found just once. Remarks on this clone: What it binds is not known.

This clonotype originated in an adult who received the AZD1222 COVID-19 vaccine. The input for sequencing was peripheral blood, taken 28 days after the second AZD1222 dose. The V call is TRBV2, the J call TRBJ2-3; 8 positions agree with TRBD2. DNA for the CDR3: TGTGCCAGCAGTGAAGCCACGGGACTAGGCACGTCTAGCACAGATACGCAGTATTTT. The encoded protein is CASSEATGLGTSSTDTQYF. The variable domain in full, completed from reference TRBV2 and TRBJ2-3, reads EPEVTQTPSHQVTQMGQEVILRCVPISNHLYFYWYRQILGQKVEFLVSFYNNEISEKSEIFDDQFSVERPDGSNFTLKIRSTKLEDSAMYFCASSEATGLGTSSTDTQYFGPGTRLTVL.